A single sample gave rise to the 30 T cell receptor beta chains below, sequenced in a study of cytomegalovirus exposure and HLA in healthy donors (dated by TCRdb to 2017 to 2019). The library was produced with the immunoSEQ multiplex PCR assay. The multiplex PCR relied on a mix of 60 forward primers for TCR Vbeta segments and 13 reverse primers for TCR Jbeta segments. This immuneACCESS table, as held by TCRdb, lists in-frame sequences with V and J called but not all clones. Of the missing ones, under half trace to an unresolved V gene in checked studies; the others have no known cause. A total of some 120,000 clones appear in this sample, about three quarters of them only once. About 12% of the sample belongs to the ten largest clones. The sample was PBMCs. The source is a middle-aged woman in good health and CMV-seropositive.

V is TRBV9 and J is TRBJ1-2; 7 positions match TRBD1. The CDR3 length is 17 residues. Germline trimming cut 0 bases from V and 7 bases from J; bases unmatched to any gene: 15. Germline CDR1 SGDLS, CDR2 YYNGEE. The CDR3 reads CASSVADRVQGRGGYTF. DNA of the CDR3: TGTGCCAGCAGCGTAGCCGACAGAGTACAGGGGCGAGGTGGCTACACCTTC.

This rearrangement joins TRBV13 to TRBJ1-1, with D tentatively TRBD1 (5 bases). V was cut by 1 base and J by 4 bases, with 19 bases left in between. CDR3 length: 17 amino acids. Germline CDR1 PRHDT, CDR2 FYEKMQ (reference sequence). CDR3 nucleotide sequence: TGTGCCAGCAGCTTAGTCCCAGGGTCGGCGGTAGGCACTGAAGCTTTCTTT. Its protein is CASSLVPGSAVGTEAFF.

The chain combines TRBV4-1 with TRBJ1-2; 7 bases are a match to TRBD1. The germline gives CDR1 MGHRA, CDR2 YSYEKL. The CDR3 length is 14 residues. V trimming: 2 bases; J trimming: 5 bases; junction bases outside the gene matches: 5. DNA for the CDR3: TGCGCCAGCAGCCAACGGACAGGTCTATATGGCTACACCTTC. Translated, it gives CASSQRTGLYGYTF.

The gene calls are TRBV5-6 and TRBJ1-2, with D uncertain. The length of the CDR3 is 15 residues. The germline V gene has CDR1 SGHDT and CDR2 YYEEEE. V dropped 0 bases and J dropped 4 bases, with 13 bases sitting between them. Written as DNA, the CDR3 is TGTGCCAGCAGCTTGGCTCGGGGTCCCCCCTATGGCTACACCTTC. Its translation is CASSLARGPPYGYTF.

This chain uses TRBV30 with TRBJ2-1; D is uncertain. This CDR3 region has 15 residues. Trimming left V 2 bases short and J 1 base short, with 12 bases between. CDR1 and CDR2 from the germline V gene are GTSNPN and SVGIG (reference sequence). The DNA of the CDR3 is TGTGCCTGGAGTCACGAGCGTAAATCCTACAATGAGCAGTTCTTC. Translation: CAWSHERKSYNEQFF.

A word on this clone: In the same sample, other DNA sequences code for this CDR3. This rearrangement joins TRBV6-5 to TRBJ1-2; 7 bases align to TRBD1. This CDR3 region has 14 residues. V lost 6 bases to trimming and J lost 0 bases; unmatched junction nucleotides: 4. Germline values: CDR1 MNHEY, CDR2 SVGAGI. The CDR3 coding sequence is TGTGCCAGCAGGCGACAGGGATCTAACTATGGCTACACCTTC. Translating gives CASRRQGSNYGYTF.

CDR3 in amino acids: CASSSAGAVETQYF. The CDR3 region has the DNA TGTGCCAGCAGCTCGGCGGGGGCGGTGGAGACCCAGTACTTC. The rearrangement uses TRBV5-4 and TRBJ2-5, with a tentative D call TRBD2 (7 bases). With 3 bases removed from V and 5 bases from J, the gap between germline ends came to 14 bases. Germline assignment: CDR1 SGHNT and CDR2 YYREEE (reference sequence). The CDR3 sequence is 14 residues long.

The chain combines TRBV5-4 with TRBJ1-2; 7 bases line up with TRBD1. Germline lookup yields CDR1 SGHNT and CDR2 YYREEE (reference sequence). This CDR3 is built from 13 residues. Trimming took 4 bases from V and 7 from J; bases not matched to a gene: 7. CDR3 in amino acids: CASSLGQTVGYTF. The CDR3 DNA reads TGTGCCAGCAGCCTGGGACAGACGGTTGGCTACACCTTC.

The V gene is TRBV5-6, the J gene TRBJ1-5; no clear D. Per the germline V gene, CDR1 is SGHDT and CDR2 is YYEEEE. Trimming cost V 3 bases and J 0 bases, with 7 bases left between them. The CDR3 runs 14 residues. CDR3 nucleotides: TGTGCCAGCAGCTCCGGGGTTAGCAATCAGCCCCAGCATTTT. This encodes CASSSGVSNQPQHF. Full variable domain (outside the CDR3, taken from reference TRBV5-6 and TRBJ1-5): DAGVTQSPTHLIKTRGQQVTLRCSPKSGHDTVSWYQQALGQGPQFIFQYYEEEERQRGNFPDRFSGHQFPNYSSELNVNALLLGDSALYLCASSSGVSNQPQHFGDGTRLSIL.

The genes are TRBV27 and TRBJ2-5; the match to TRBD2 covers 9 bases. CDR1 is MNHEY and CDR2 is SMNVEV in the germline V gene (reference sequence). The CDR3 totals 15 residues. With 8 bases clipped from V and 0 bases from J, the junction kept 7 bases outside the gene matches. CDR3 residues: CASRGASGNQETQYF. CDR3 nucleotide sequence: TGTGCCAGCCGGGGGGCTAGCGGGAACCAAGAGACCCAGTACTTC.

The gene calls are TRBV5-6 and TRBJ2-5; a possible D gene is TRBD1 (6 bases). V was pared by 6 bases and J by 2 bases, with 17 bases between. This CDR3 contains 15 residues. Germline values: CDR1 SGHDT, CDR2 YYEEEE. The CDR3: CASIPTGTTQETQYF. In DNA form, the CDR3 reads TGTGCCAGCATCCCGACCGGGACAACTCAAGAGACCCAGTACTTC.

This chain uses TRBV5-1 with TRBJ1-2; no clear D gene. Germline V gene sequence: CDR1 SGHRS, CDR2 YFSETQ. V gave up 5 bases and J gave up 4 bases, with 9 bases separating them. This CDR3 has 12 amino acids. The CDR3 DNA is TGCGCCAGCAGTTCGGGTAGCTATGGCTACACCTTC. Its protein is CASSSGSYGYTF. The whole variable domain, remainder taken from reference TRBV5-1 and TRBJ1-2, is KAGVTQTPRYLIKTRGQQVTLSCSPISGHRSVSWYQQTPGQGLQFLFEYFSETQRNKGNFPGRFSGRQFSNSRSEMNVSTLELGDSALYLCASSSGSYGYTFGSGTRLTVV.

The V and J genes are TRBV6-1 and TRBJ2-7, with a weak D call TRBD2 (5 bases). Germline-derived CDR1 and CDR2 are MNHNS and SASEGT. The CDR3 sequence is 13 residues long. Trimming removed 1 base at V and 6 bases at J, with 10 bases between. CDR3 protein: CASSEVSGGEQYF. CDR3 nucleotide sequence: TGTGCCAGCAGTGAAGTCAGCGGAGGCGAGCAGTACTTC.

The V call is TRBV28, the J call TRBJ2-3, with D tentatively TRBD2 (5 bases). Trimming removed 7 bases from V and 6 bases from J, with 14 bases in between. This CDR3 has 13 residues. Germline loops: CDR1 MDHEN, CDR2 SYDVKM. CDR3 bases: TGTGCCAGCAAGGGAGCTGGAACGGATACGCAGTATTTT. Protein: CASKGAGTDTQYF.

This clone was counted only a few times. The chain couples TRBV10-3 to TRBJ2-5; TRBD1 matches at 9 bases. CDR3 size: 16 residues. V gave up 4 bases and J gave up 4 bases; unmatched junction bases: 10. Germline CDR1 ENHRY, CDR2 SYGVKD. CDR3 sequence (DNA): TGTGCCATCAGTGCGGCCCAAGGGACAGGGACAGAGACCCAGTACTTC. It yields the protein CAISAAQGTGTETQYF.

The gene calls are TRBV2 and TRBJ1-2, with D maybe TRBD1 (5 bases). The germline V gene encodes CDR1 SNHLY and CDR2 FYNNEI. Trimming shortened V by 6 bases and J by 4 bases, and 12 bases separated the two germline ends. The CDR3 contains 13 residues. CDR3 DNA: TGTGCCAGCAGCCTGACAGCCCGCTATGGCTACACCTTC. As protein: CASSLTARYGYTF.

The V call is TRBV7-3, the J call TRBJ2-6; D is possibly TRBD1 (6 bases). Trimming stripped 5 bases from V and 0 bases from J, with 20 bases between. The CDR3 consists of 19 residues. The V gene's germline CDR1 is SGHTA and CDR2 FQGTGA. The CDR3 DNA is TGTGCCAGCAGCCCGAGCCGACAGGTACTTAGCTCTGGGGCCAACGTCCTGACTTTC. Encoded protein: CASSPSRQVLSSGANVLTF.

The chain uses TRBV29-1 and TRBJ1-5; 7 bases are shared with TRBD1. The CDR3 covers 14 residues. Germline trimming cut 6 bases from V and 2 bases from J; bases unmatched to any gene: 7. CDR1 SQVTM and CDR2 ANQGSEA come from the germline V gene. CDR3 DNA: TGCAGCGTAGTGACAGGGACAGGCAATCAGCCCCAGCATTTT. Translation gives CSVVTGTGNQPQHF.

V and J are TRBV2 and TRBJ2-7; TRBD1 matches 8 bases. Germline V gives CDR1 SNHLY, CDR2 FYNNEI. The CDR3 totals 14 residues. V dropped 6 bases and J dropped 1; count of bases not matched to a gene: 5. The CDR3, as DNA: TGTGCCAGCAGCGCTGGGGACAGGTCCTACGAGCAGTACTTC. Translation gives CASSAGDRSYEQYF.

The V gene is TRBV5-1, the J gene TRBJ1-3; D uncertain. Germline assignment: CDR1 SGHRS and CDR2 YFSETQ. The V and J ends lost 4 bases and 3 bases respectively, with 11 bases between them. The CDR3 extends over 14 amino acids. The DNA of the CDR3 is TGCGCCAGCAGCCCATATGGCGGTGGAAACACCATATATTTT. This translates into CASSPYGGGNTIYF.

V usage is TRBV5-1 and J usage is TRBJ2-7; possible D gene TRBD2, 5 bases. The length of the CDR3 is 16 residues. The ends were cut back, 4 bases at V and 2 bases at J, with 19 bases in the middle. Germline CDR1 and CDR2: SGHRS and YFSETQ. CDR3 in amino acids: CASSVSRGIGTYEQYF. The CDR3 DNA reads TGCGCCAGCAGCGTAAGTCGAGGGATCGGTACCTACGAGCAGTACTTC.

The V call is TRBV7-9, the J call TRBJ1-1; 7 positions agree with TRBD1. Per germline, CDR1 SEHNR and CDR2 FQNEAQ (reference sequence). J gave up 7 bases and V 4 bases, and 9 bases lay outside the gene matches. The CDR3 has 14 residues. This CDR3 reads CASSWRQGGVEAFF. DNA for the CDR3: TGTGCCAGCAGCTGGAGACAGGGCGGAGTTGAAGCTTTCTTT.

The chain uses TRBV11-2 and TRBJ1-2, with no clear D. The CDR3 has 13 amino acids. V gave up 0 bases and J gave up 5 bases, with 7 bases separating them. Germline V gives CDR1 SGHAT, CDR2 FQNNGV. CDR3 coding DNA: TGTGCCAGCAGCTTAGACAGGCTGTATGGCTACACCTTC. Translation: CASSLDRLYGYTF.

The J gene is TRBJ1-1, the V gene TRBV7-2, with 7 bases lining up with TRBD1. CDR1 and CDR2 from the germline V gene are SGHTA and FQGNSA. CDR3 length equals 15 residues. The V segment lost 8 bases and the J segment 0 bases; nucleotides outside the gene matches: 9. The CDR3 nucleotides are TGTGCCAGCTCGGACAGGCGGAAACTGAACACTGAAGCTTTCTTT. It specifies CASSDRRKLNTEAFF.

As DNA, the CDR3 is TGTGCCAGCAGCTTAGAGGTAGCGGGGGGGCCGACGCAGTATTTT. This sequence encodes CASSLEVAGGPTQYF. The chain uses TRBV7-8 and TRBJ2-3; 11 nucleotides agree with TRBD2. Germline CDR1 reads SGHVS; CDR2 reads FQNEAQ. Trimming at V came to 1 base and at J to 9 bases, leaving 6 bases not matched to a gene. This CDR3 region has 15 residues.

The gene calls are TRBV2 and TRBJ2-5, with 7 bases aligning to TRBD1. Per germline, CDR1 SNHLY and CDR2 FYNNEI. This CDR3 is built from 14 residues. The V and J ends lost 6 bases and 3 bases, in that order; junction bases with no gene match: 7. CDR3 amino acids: CASRRAGQEETQYF. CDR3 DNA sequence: TGTGCCAGCAGGAGGGCCGGACAGGAAGAGACCCAGTACTTC.

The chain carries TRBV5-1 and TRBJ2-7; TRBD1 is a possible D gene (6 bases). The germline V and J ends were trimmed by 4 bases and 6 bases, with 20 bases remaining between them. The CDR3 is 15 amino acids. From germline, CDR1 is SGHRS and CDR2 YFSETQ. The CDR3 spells CASSPEGHGQSEQYF. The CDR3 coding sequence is TGCGCCAGCAGCCCCGAGGGACATGGACAGTCCGAGCAGTACTTC.

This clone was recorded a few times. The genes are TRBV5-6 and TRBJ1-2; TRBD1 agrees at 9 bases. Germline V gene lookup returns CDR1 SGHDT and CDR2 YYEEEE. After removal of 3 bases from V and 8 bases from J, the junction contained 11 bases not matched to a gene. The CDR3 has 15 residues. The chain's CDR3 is CASSSPLQGARGYTF. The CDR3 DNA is TGTGCCAGCAGCTCCCCCCTACAGGGGGCGCGGGGCTACACCTTC.

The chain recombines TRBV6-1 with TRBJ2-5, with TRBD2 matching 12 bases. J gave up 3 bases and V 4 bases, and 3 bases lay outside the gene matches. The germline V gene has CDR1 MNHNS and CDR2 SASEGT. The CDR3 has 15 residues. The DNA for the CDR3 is TGTGCCAGCAGTGCCCGACTAGCGGGGGAAGAGACCCAGTACTTC. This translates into CASSARLAGEETQYF.

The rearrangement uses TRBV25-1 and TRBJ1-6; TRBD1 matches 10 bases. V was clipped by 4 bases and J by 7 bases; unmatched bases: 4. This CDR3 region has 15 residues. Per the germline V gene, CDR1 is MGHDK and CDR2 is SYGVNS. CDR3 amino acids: CASSGAGQGNSPLHF. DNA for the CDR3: TGTGCCAGCAGTGGCGCGGGACAGGGGAATTCACCCCTCCACTTT.